This T cell receptor (beta chain) was found in a study of blood T cells in healthy people across ages. Overall study findings and caveats: There was a strong correlation between TCR beta diversity and naive T cell percentage. Higher diversity and more naive CD4+ cells were features of long-lived donors, compared to aged donors. Per million T cells, TCR beta diversity dropped roughly linearly as age increased.

The V and J ends lost 10 bases and 8 bases, in that order; junction bases with no gene match: 18. The CDR3 is made up of 17 amino acids. A second roughly 6 to 12 cycle PCR used barcoded and J-beta primers. TCRdb reprocessed the 5' RACE reads with MiXCR, giving one entry per CDR3 protein. This table has hundreds of thousands of distinct CDR3 sequences, 45% to 50% appearing once. As regards this clonotype: Its antigen is not known.

At least 6 million PBMCs were isolated per sample. The sequenced sample was blood. The TCR was taken from an older woman in good health. This rearrangement joins TRBV12-3 or TRBV12-4 to TRBJ2-1, with TRBD2 matching 12 bases. CDR3 sequence reads: CATTGGWRTSGMYEQFF. The CDR3, as DNA: TGTGCCACCACAGGGGGCTGGAGGACTAGCGGGATGTATGAGCAGTTCTTC.